Listed here is a single T cell receptor (beta chain). No antigen is known for it. Base qualities are not recorded, but no much larger clone differs from it by a single base. TCRbeta CDR3 regions were amplified from genomic DNA using the immunoSEQ Assay, a bias-controlled multiplex PCR. The original methods were these. The number of nucleated cells in each sample was estimated from the amplification of reference gene primers within the assay. Sequence reads were collapsed and filtered to measure the absolute abundance of every unique TCRbeta CDR3 rearrangement. Productive Simpson clonality was computed per sample as the square root of Simpson's diversity index over productive rearrangements. In its TCRdb copy, this immuneACCESS table keeps in-frame sequences only and misses some clones. Where compared with another copy, unresolved V genes explain less than half of these, and the others have no known cause. The DNA gave D and trimming, while V, J and clone size come from that table. In all, the sample holds roughly 400,000 clones, and 70% to 90% of those were seen once. Of the sample, over 2% is held by the ten largest clones.

Counted from cysteine to phenylalanine, this CDR3 has 13 amino acids. The retained sequence is limited to the CDR3, 39 bases, with the frame set at the first base. Unmatched junction bases come to 7, with V trimmed by 7 bases and J by 5 bases. Per the germline V gene, SQVTM is the CDR1 and ANQGSEA is the CDR2. These data belong to a study of blood T cell repertoires in COVID-19 (dated by TCRdb to the early 2020s). Context from the whole study: The collaborator samples originated in the United States, Italy and Spain and spanned the acute and convalescent phases of COVID-19. The prospective study material was composed of cDNA or gDNA derived from T cells, B-cell-depleted T cells, or PBMCs. Deeply sampled blood TCRbeta repertoires from subjects exposed to, actively infected with, or recovered from COVID-19 were included in the dataset. The repertoires were released in a freely available public database intended as a resource for research on the immune response to SARS-CoV-2. The samples were drawn from two sources: the first 160 participants of the ongoing ImmuneRACE study, and 1,254 subjects contributed by 6 global collaborators. A de-identified subject ID, COVID-19 status, age in years and sex were almost always included in the sample metadata. HLA class I and class II types, where available, came from metadata supplied by the sample provider rather than from assay-based typing. What the authors observed across the whole study: The quantity of clinical and demographic metadata differed by source and by participant and was supplied without curation.

In the prospective study, participants were roughly 18 to 100 years old, resided in about two dozen geographic areas of the United States, and were enrolled through a virtual design. To assign participants to cohorts, the prospective study relied on clinical history that participants themselves reported in a screening survey and a study questionnaire. In the prospective study, whole blood, serum and a nasopharyngeal or oropharyngeal swab were collected from each participant by mobile phlebotomists. Over a roughly 2-month period, participants in the prospective study had the option of providing additional blood draws and questionnaires. Before DNA extraction, blood samples from the prospective study were shipped at room temperature or frozen.

The rearrangement joined TRBV29-1 to TRBJ2-7; 11 of the junction bases match TRBD2. The origin of this receptor is a woman in her thirties or forties with acute COVID-19. The material sequenced was PBMCs or T cells enriched from blood (not recorded which). The DNA sequence follows: TGCAGCGCTAAAACTAGCGGGGGTAACGAGCAGTACTTC. It encodes CSAKTSGGNEQYF.